This T cell receptor beta chain was found in a study of CD4 T cell repertoires in COVID-19. The wider study: Other coronavirus spike proteins restimulated relabeled CFSE-low cells expanded with IL-2 for 10 days. Whole-study findings and limits: Two or all three memory subsets shared several highly expanded SARS-CoV-2-reactive clonotypes. Between about 6 and 28% of SARS-CoV-2 clonotypes also appeared in SARS-CoV and/or HKU1 spike cultures.

Sequenced by immunoSEQ multiplex PCR; TCRdb stores in-frame clones only, minus some. The sample has approximately 75,000 clones, 83% seen once. The germline CDR1 and CDR2 sequences are MRHNA and SNTAGT. CDR3 length equals 18 residues. Trimming took 1 base from V and 4 from J; bases not matched to a gene: 9. About this clone itself: Its antigen is undetermined.

This clonotype originated in a human donor who had COVID-19. The rearrangement joins TRBV6-4 to TRBJ2-3; 12 nucleotides align to TRBD2. The source material was CD4+ T cells from peripheral blood, sampled after recovery from COVID-19. Here the CDR3 reads CASSDYRLAGAGADTQYF. The DNA for the CDR3 is TGTGCCAGCAGTGACTATAGACTAGCGGGAGCGGGGGCAGATACGCAGTATTTT.